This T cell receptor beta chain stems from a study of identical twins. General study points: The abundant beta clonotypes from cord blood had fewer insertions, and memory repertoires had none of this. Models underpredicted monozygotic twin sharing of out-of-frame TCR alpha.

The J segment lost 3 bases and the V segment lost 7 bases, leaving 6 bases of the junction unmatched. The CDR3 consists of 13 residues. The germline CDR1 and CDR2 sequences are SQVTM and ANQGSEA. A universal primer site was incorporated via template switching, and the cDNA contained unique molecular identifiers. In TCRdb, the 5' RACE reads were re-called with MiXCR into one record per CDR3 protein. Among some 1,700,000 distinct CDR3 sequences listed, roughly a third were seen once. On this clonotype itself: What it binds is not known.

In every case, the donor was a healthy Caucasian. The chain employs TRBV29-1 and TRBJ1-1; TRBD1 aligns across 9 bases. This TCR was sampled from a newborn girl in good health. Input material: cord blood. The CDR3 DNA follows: TGCAGCGCCCGACAGGGGGGGGACACTGAAGCTTTCTTT. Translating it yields CSARQGGDTEAFF. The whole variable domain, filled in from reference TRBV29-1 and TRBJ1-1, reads SAVISQKPSRDICQRGTSLTIQCQVDSQVTMMFWYRQQPGQSLTLIATANQGSEATYESGFVIDKFPISRPNLTFSTLTVSNMSPEDSSIYLCSARQGGDTEAFFGQGTRLTVV.